This T cell receptor (beta chain) originates from a study of beta chain features in type 1 diabetes. Study results and caveats: Among all four CD4+ subsets, Type 1 diabetes patients had TCRB CDR3s that were moderately but significantly shorter. A greater similarity of naive, central memory and Treg TCRB repertoires was seen among patients than among healthy donors. These data did not resolve whether HLA type affects TCRB rearrangement.

V dropped 0 bases and J dropped 0 bases, with 9 bases sitting between them. Germline values: CDR1 SGDLS, CDR2 YYNGEE. The CDR3 spans 15 residues. As concerns this clone: Antigen unknown. Other nucleotide sequences from this sample produce the same CDR3.

Every bit of the isolated RNA underwent reverse transcription, so sequencing read expressed TCRB transcripts. It was found that naive, central memory and regulatory T cell samples averaged about 3.4 million reads. This table comes from immunoSEQ multiplex PCR, and its TCRdb copy is limited to in-frame clones, with some not included. The sample carries hundreds of thousands of clones, roughly 16% recorded once. The receptor was isolated from a man younger than 35 in good health. Sample: naive CD4+ T cells from blood. The chain joins TRBV9 to TRBJ1-1, with a tentative D call TRBD1 (5 bases). The CDR3, as DNA: TGTGCCAGCAGCGTAGAGGGGACCGTGAACACTGAAGCTTTCTTT. It is translated as CASSVEGTVNTEAFF. Full variable domain (outside the CDR3, taken from reference TRBV9 and TRBJ1-1): DSGVTQTPKHLITATGQRVTLRCSPRSGDLSVYWYQQSLDQGLQFLIQYYNGEERAKGNILERFSAQQFPDLHSELNLSSLELGDSALYFCASSVEGTVNTEAFFGQGTRLTVV.